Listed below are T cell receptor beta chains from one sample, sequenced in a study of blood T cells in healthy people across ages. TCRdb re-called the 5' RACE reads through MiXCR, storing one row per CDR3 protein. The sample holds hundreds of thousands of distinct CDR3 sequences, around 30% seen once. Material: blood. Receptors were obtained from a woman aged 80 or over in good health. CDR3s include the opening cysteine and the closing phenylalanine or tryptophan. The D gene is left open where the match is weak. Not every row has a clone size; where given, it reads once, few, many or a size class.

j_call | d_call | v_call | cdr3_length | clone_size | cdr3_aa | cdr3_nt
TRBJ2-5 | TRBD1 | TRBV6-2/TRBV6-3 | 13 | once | CANSRYRGREQYF | TGTGCCAACAGCCGATACAGGGGGCGTGAGCAGTACTTC
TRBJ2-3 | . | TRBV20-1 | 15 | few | CSARGAAGATDTQYF | TGCAGTGCTAGAGGGGCGGCGGGGGCCACAGATACGCAGTATTTT
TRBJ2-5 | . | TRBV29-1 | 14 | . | CSASKPAVQETQYF | TGCAGCGCCTCCAAGCCAGCGGTACAAGAGACCCAGTACTTC
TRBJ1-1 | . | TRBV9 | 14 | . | CASSVGGRNTEAFF | TGTGCCAGCAGCGTAGGTGGCAGGAACACTGAAGCTTTCTTT
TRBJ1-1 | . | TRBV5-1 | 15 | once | CASSVSTLRNTEAFF | TGCGCCAGCAGCGTATCGACTCTTAGGAACACTGAAGCTTTCTTT
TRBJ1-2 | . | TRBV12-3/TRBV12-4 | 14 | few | CASSNERGTYGYTF | TGTGCCAGCTCAAATGAGCGGGGCACCTATGGCTACACCTTC
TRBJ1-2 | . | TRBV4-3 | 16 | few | CASSQDEGRALGGYTF | TGCGCCAGCAGCCAAGATGAAGGCAGGGCGCTAGGGGGCTACACCTTC
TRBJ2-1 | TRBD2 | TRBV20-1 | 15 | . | CSARKPGLASHEQFF | TGCAGTGCTAGAAAGCCGGGACTAGCGTCGCATGAGCAGTTCTTC
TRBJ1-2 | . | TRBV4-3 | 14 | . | CASSQLVSDYGYTF | TGCGCCAGCAGCCAATTGGTCTCGGACTATGGCTACACCTTC
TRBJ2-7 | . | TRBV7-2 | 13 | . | CASSLAPGIEQYF | TGTGCCAGCAGCTTAGCCCCGGGTATTGAGCAGTACTTC
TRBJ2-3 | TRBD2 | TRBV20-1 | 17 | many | CSARENPLGGDGRTQYF | TGCAGTGCTAGAGAGAACCCCCTCGGGGGGGACGGGAGGACGCAGTATTTT
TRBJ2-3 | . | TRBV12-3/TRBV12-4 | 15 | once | CASRHMRVIADAQYF | TGTGCCAGCAGGCACATGAGAGTAATCGCAGATGCGCAGTATTTT
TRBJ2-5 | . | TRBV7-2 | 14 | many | CASSPKTRGETQYF | TGTGCCAGCAGCCCCAAAACCAGGGGTGAGACCCAGTACTTC
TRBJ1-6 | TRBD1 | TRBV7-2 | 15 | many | CASSLMGTDSSPLHF | TGTGCCAGCAGCTTGATGGGGACAGATTCCTCACCCCTCCACTTT
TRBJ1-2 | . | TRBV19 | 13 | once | CASSIGHPYGYTF | TGTGCCAGTAGTATCGGACACCCCTATGGCTACACCTTC
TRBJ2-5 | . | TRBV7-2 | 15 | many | CASSLEGGVYETQYF | TGTGCCAGCAGCTTAGAAGGGGGGGTATATGAGACCCAGTACTTC
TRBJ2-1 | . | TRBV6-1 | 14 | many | CASVPDHYLGEQFF | TGTGCCAGCGTACCCGATCATTACTTAGGGGAGCAGTTCTTC
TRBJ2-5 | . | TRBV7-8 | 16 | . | CASSLLQGRVGETQYF | TGTGCCAGCAGCTTACTTCAGGGCAGGGTAGGAGAGACCCAGTACTTC
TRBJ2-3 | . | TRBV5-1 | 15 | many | CASSLGDTTTDTQYF | TGCGCCAGCAGCTTGGGGGACACCACCACAGATACGCAGTATTTT
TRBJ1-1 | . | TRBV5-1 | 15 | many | CASSAADRLNTEAFF | TGCGCCAGCAGCGCGGCCGACAGACTGAACACTGAAGCTTTCTTT
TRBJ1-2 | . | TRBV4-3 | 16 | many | CASSQTRGTSIYGYTF | TGCGCCAGCAGCCAAACTCGGGGGACATCTATCTATGGCTACACCTTC
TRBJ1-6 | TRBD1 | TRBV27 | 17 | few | CASIYPFPGQKNSPLHF | TGTGCCAGCATTTACCCATTTCCGGGACAGAAAAATTCACCCCTCCACTTT
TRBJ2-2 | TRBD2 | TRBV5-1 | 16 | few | CASSWGTSGNTGELFF | TGCGCCAGCAGCTGGGGGACTAGCGGAAACACCGGGGAGCTGTTTTTT
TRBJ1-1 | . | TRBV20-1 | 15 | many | CSARDLGGLNTEAFF | TGCAGTGCTAGAGATTTGGGGGGCCTGAACACTGAAGCTTTCTTT
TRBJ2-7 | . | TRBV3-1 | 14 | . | CASSQDTGSYEQYF | TGTGCCAGCAGCCAAGATACCGGCTCCTACGAGCAGTACTTC
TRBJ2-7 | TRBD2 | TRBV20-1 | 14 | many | CSARRTSGVYEQYF | TGCAGTGCTAGAAGGACTAGCGGGGTATACGAGCAGTACTTC
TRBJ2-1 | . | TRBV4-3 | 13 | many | CASSLLARNEQFF | TGCGCCAGCAGCCTATTGGCCAGAAATGAGCAGTTCTTC
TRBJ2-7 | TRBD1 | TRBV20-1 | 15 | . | CSARDRGQGLYEQYF | TGCAGTGCTAGAGATCGTGGACAGGGCCTCTACGAGCAGTACTTC
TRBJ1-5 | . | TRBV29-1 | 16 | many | CSVEKRHNYSNQPQHF | TGCAGCGTTGAAAAAAGGCACAACTATAGCAATCAGCCCCAGCATTTT
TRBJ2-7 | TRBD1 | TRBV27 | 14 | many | CASTDRDRGYEQYF | TGTGCCAGCACTGACCGGGACAGGGGTTACGAGCAGTACTTC
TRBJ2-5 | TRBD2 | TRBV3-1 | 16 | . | CASGPYASGGGKTQYF | TGTGCCAGCGGCCCCTATGCTAGCGGGGGGGGAAAGACCCAGTACTTC
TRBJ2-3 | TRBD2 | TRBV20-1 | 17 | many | CSASGLAGTSSTDTQYF | TGCAGTGCAAGCGGACTAGCGGGGACCTCTAGCACAGATACGCAGTATTTT
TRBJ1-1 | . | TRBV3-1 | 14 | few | CASSYFQPNTEAFF | TGTGCCAGCAGCTACTTCCAACCGAACACTGAAGCTTTCTTT
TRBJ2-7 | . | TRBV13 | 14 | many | CASSFGTTWGEQYF | TGTGCCAGCAGCTTCGGGACAACCTGGGGGGAGCAGTACTTC
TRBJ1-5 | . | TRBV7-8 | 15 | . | CASSLADGGSQPRHF | TGTGCCAGCAGCTTAGCTGACGGGGGCAGTCAGCCCCGGCATTTT
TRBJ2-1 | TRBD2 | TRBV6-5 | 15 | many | CASSYGTSSYNEQFF | TGTGCCAGCAGTTATGGGACTAGCTCCTACAATGAGCAGTTCTTC
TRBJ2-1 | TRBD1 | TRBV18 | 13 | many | CASGQGANNEQFF | TGTGCCAGCGGACAGGGGGCTAACAATGAGCAGTTCTTC
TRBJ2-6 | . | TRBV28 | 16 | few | CASSRGLHSGAIVLTF | TGTGCCAGCAGCAGGGGCCTCCACTCTGGGGCCATCGTCCTGACTTTC
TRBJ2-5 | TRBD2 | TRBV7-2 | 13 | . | CASSLAQAGGQYF | TGTGCCAGCAGCTTAGCGCAGGCGGGGGGACAGTACTTC
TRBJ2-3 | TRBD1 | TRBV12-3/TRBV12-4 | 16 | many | CASSSRTGGVPDTQYF | TGTGCCAGCAGTAGCCGGACAGGGGGGGTGCCAGATACGCAGTATTTT
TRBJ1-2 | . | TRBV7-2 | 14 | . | CASSLNSANYGYTF | TGTGCCAGCAGCTTAAATTCAGCTAACTATGGCTACACCTTC
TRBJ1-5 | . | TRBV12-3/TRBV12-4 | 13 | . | CASSFSGNQPQHF | TGTGCCAGCAGTTTTAGTGGCAATCAGCCCCAGCATTTT
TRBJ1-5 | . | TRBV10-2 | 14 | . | CASRAGHSNQPQHF | TGCGCCAGCAGGGCAGGGCATAGCAATCAGCCCCAGCATTTT
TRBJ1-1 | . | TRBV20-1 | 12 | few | CSAPRTGPEAFF | TGCAGTGCCCCCCGCACGGGGCCTGAAGCTTTCTTT
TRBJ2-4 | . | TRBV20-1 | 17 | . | CSARGTPAGKAKNIQYF | TGCAGTGCTAGAGGGACCCCCGCAGGGAAGGCCAAAAACATTCAGTACTTC
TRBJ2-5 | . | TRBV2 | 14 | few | CASSDFAGRETQYF | TGTGCCAGCAGTGATTTTGCAGGGCGAGAGACCCAGTACTTC
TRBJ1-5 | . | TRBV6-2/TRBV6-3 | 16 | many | CASSSSGQGNNQPQHF | .
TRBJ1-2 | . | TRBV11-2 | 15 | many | CASSRGPSANYGYTF | TGTGCCAGCAGCCGAGGCCCTTCGGCTAACTATGGCTACACCTTC
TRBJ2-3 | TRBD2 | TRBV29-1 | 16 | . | CSVKGPSGGSTDTQYF | TGCAGCGTCAAAGGTCCTAGCGGGGGTAGCACAGATACGCAGTATTTT
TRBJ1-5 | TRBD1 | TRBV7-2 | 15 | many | CASSQDRGREQPQHF | TGTGCCAGCAGCCAGGACAGGGGGCGCGAACAGCCCCAGCATTTT